The 32 T cell receptor beta chains reported below all come from one sample, sequenced in a study of shared clonotypes between healthy human individuals. Clones were read by immunoSEQ multiplex PCR, and TCRdb kept only the in-frame ones, dropping some. The top ten hold 0.39% of the sample, which has a few million clones, roughly 93% seen once. Sequencing used naive CD4+ T cells from PBMCs. The subset is: CD45RA+ positively selected. The receptors were sampled from a man aged 18 to 30 in good health. Some clones in this sample may be carry-over from other donors' samples.

The chain couples TRBV7-2 to TRBJ2-4, with D hard to call. This CDR3 region has 17 residues. In germline, CDR1 is SGHTA, CDR2 FQGNSA. V lost 1 base to trimming and J lost 2 bases, with 15 bases between them. The CDR3 here is CASSLVGRPESKNIQYF. DNA of the CDR3: TGTGCCAGCAGCTTAGTCGGTAGGCCGGAGTCCAAAAACATTCAGTACTTC.

The genes are TRBV6-5 and TRBJ2-1, with TRBD2 identical over 8 bases. CDR1 is MNHEY, CDR2 SVGAGI, per germline. CDR3 length: 15 amino acids. Trimming cost V 4 bases and J 10 bases; bases outside gene matches: 12. The CDR3 here is CASSSTAGAGIEQFF. In DNA, the CDR3 is TGTGCCAGCAGTTCTACAGCGGGAGCGGGTATCGAGCAGTTCTTC.

This chain connects TRBV7-8 to TRBJ1-5; no clear D. Germline V gives CDR1 SGHVS, CDR2 FQNEAQ. The V and J ends lost 8 bases and 0 bases respectively, with 8 bases between them. The CDR3 totals 13 residues. The CDR3 sequence: CASGGGSNQPQHF. The CDR3 coding sequence is TGTGCCAGCGGCGGTGGTAGCAATCAGCCCCAGCATTTT.

The chain has TRBV5-1 and TRBJ2-5, with 10 bases identical to TRBD2. The CDR3 length is 17 residues. Per germline, CDR1 SGHRS and CDR2 YFSETQ. V was pared by 0 bases and J by 5 bases, with 10 bases of the junction left unmatched. CDR3 DNA: TGCGCCAGCAGCTTGGCCCCTGAACTAGCGGGAATGGAGACCCAGTACTTC. Encoded protein: CASSLAPELAGMETQYF.

The CDR3 nucleotides are TGTGCCAGCAGCTTAGGGGCAGGGCTTCTCTCTGGAAACACCATATATTTT. It yields the protein CASSLGAGLLSGNTIYF. The rearrangement links TRBV7-2 to TRBJ1-3; D might be TRBD1 (5 bases). The CDR3 consists of 17 residues. V lost 1 base to trimming and J lost 0 bases, with 13 bases between them. Looked up from germline, CDR1 is SGHTA and CDR2 is FQGNSA.

The V call is TRBV11-3, the J call TRBJ2-2; D is unresolved. Germline V CDR1 and CDR2: SGHNT, YENEEA. The CDR3 sequence is 14 residues long. The V and J ends lost 2 bases and 0 bases respectively, with 4 bases between them. CDR3 nucleotides: TGTGCCAGCAGCTTAACTCCGAACACCGGGGAGCTGTTTTTT. As protein: CASSLTPNTGELFF.

The chain uses TRBV7-2 and TRBJ1-1, with no clear D. The germline V gene has CDR1 SGHTA and CDR2 FQGNSA. The CDR3 is 14 residues long. The V gene lost 2 bases and the J gene lost 4 bases, with 11 bases spanning the gap. Here the CDR3 reads CASSLSSRSTEAFF. In DNA form, the CDR3 reads TGTGCCAGCAGCTTAAGTTCACGAAGCACTGAAGCTTTCTTT. Together with reference TRBV7-2 and TRBJ1-1, the CDR3 gives the full variable domain: GAGVSQSPSNKVTEKGKDVELRCDPISGHTALYWYRQSLGQGLEFLIYFQGNSAPDKSGLPSDRFSAERTGGSVSTLTIQRTQQEDSAVYLCASSLSSRSTEAFFGQGTRLTVV.

The rearrangement links TRBV28 to TRBJ1-2, with D possibly TRBD1 on 6 matching bases. Trimming took 5 bases from V and 6 from J, leaving 16 bases between them. This CDR3 has 14 amino acids. CDR1 MDHEN and CDR2 SYDVKM come from the germline V gene. The CDR3 loop is CASSRQVLYNGYTF. The CDR3 DNA is TGTGCCAGCAGTAGACAGGTTTTATACAATGGCTACACCTTC.

The rearrangement uses TRBV6-5 and TRBJ2-7; D may match TRBD1 or TRBD2 (6 bases each). Germline assignment: CDR1 MNHEY and CDR2 SVGAGI. This CDR3 contains 14 residues. V was pared by 4 bases and J by 6 bases, with 16 bases between. The CDR3 spells CASSSGGKGGEQYF. The CDR3 DNA is TGTGCCAGCAGTTCAGGCGGCAAGGGGGGCGAGCAGTACTTC.

The rearrangement uses TRBV5-1 and TRBJ1-5; the match to TRBD1 covers 7 bases. J gave up 5 bases and V 1 base, and 9 bases lay outside the gene matches. This CDR3 spans 16 amino acids. Germline V lookup: CDR1 SGHRS, CDR2 YFSETQ. The chain's CDR3 is CASSLLPTGSYQPQHF. The DNA for the CDR3 is TGCGCCAGCAGCTTGCTTCCGACAGGGTCCTATCAGCCCCAGCATTTT.

The rearrangement links TRBV7-2 to TRBJ1-2; D remains unclear. Trimming left V 5 bases short and J 8 bases short, with 18 bases between. This CDR3 region has 14 residues. Looked up from germline, CDR1 is SGHTA and CDR2 is FQGNSA. CDR3 in DNA: TGTGCCAGCAGCGGAGGCAATCCCCGGCGGGGCTACACCTTC. Translation: CASSGGNPRRGYTF.

The genes are TRBV5-1 and TRBJ2-3, with 14 bases aligning to TRBD2. CDR3 size: 19 residues. V shed 1 base, J shed 4 bases, and the junction held 11 bases outside the gene matches. Germline V gene data show CDR1 as SGHRS and CDR2 as YFSETQ. This chain's CDR3 is CASSLPTSGRALSADTQYF. The CDR3, as DNA: TGCGCCAGCAGCTTGCCGACTAGCGGGAGGGCCCTTTCGGCAGATACGCAGTATTTT.

DNA for the CDR3: TGCGCCAGCAGGCATAGTGAGTGGGGCTACGAGCAGTACTTC. Its translation: CASRHSEWGYEQYF. The chain is built from TRBV5-1 and TRBJ2-7; D is undetermined. This CDR3 is 14 amino acids long. From germline, CDR1 is SGHRS and CDR2 YFSETQ. V lost 5 bases and J 3 bases, leaving 15 bases between the germline ends.

This sequence joins TRBV20-1 and TRBJ1-1; unclear D gene. CDR1 DFQATT and CDR2 SNEGSKA come from the germline V gene (reference sequence). The V and J ends lost 3 bases and 6 bases respectively, with 8 bases between them. The CDR3 is made up of 11 amino acids. CDR3 nucleotides: TGCAGTGCTAGTAGTTACGCTGAAGCTTTCTTT. This encodes CSASSYAEAFF.

Details on this clone: The same CDR3 also results from other DNA sequences found in this sample. The chain carries TRBV30 and TRBJ2-1, with TRBD2 matching over 8 bases. Germline loops: CDR1 GTSNPN, CDR2 SVGIG (reference sequence). The CDR3 is 15 amino acids. Trimming at V came to 0 bases and at J to 4 bases, leaving 5 bases not matched to a gene. CDR3 protein: CAWSVQAGAYNEQFF. In nucleotides, the CDR3 is TGTGCCTGGAGTGTACAAGCGGGAGCGTACAATGAGCAGTTCTTC.

J is TRBJ1-2 and V is TRBV6-1; D remains ambiguous. This CDR3 has 13 residues. Germline V gene lookup returns CDR1 MNHNS and CDR2 SASEGT. Trimming shortened V by 5 bases and J by 2 bases, and 9 bases separated the two germline ends. The DNA for the CDR3 is TGTGCCAGCAGTTGGACGGAGAACTATGGCTACACCTTC. It specifies CASSWTENYGYTF.

This clone has a single count. The rearrangement joins TRBV9 to TRBJ1-4, with 7 nucleotides matching TRBD1. The V gene end was trimmed by 3 bases and the J gene end by 11 bases; junction bases not matched to a gene: 13. The CDR3 runs 15 residues. CDR1 is SGDLS, CDR2 YYNGEE, per germline. This chain's CDR3 is CASSARQGRQGKLFF. The CDR3 bases are TGTGCCAGCAGCGCAAGACAGGGACGTCAAGGTAAACTGTTTTTT.

This chain joins TRBV6-5 and TRBJ2-7, with 7 bases aligning to TRBD1. Germline V gives CDR1 MNHEY, CDR2 SVGAGI. The CDR3 is made up of 14 amino acids. J lost 3 bases, V lost 5 bases, and 7 bases had no gene match. In DNA, the CDR3 is TGTGCCAGCAGTCGCAACAGACAGGGCTACGAGCAGTACTTC. Translating gives CASSRNRQGYEQYF.

Comments on this clone: The sample carries other DNA sequences with the same CDR3. V and J are TRBV9 and TRBJ2-1; 8 bases line up with TRBD2. CDR3 size: 15 residues. The ends lost 3 bases at V and 1 base at J; junction bases unmatched: 3. Germline V gene lookup returns CDR1 SGDLS and CDR2 YYNGEE. CDR3 coding DNA: TGTGCCAGCAGCGCTCTAGCGGGTTCCTACAATGAGCAGTTCTTC. This codes for CASSALAGSYNEQFF.

The V and J genes are TRBV7-3 and TRBJ2-7; D is tentatively TRBD1 or TRBD2 (5 bases each). The CDR3 consists of 13 residues. V dropped 0 bases and J dropped 5 bases, with 8 bases sitting between them. Germline CDR1 is SGHTA and CDR2 is FQGTGA. The CDR3 is CASSLTGTNEQYF. The CDR3 coding sequence is TGTGCCAGCAGCTTAACAGGGACCAACGAGCAGTACTTC.

This clone was counted a single time. The genes are TRBV30 and TRBJ2-7; no reliable D call. This CDR3 contains 12 residues. CDR1 is GTSNPN, CDR2 SVGIG, per germline (reference sequence). Trimming stripped 0 bases from V and 1 base from J, with 4 bases between. CDR3 DNA: TGTGCCTGGAGTGTCTTTTCCTACGAGCAGTACTTC. This sequence encodes CAWSVFSYEQYF. The full variable domain, with the rest looked up from reference TRBV30 and TRBJ2-7, is SQTIHQWPATLVQPVGSPLSLECTVEGTSNPNLYWYRQAAGRGLQLLFYSVGIGQISSEVPQNLSASRPQDRQFILSSKKLLLSDSGFYLCAWSVFSYEQYFGPGTRLTVT.

On this clone itself: In the same sample, other DNA sequences code for this CDR3. V and J are TRBV28 and TRBJ2-7; no firm D call. CDR1 is MDHEN, CDR2 SYDVKM, per germline. Trimming shortened V by 5 bases and J by 6 bases, and 14 bases separated the two germline ends. The CDR3 runs to 13 residues. CDR3 bases: TGTGCCAGCAGTAGTCCGTCCGGTTCCGAGCAGTACTTC. This translates into CASSSPSGSEQYF.

This chain joins TRBV5-4 and TRBJ1-1; D unresolved. V shed 0 bases and J shed 4 bases, with 10 bases lying between them. In germline, CDR1 is SGHNT, CDR2 YYREEE (reference sequence). The CDR3 covers 14 residues. DNA for the CDR3: TGTGCCAGCAGCTTGGAGGTGATAGGCACTGAAGCTTTCTTT. It translates to CASSLEVIGTEAFF.

The chain is built from TRBV19 and TRBJ1-4; no definite D call. The germline V gene has CDR1 LNHDA and CDR2 SQIVND (reference sequence). The ends were cut back, 3 bases at V and 10 bases at J, with 9 bases in the middle. This CDR3 region has 12 residues. DNA of the CDR3: TGTGCCAGTAGTATTGTCCGAGGAAAACTGTTTTTT. It translates to CASSIVRGKLFF. Full variable domain (outside the CDR3, taken from reference TRBV19 and TRBJ1-4): DGGITQSPKYLFRKEGQNVTLSCEQNLNHDAMYWYRQDPGQGLRLIYYSQIVNDFQKGDIAEGYSVSREKKESFPLTVTSAQKNPTAFYLCASSIVRGKLFFGSGTQLSVL.

V usage is TRBV18 and J usage is TRBJ2-3; 9 bases match TRBD2. This CDR3 contains 15 residues. V shed 2 bases, J shed 6 bases, and the junction held 6 bases outside the gene matches. CDR1 and CDR2 (germline): KGHSH, LQKENI. The CDR3 loop reads CASSPIAGAADTQYF. As DNA, the CDR3 is TGTGCCAGCTCACCAATAGCGGGGGCGGCCGATACGCAGTATTTT.

The chain uses TRBV28 and TRBJ2-1; D may correspond to TRBD1 or TRBD2 (5 bases each). V was trimmed by 11 bases and J by 7 bases, leaving 24 bases between them. Germline V gene data show CDR1 as MDHEN and CDR2 as SYDVKM. The CDR3 is 15 amino acids. The CDR3 spells CASSVRGQAFNEQFF. The CDR3 DNA sequence: TGTGCCTCGTCCGTCCGGGGCCAGGCCTTTAATGAGCAGTTCTTC.

The genes are TRBV5-8 and TRBJ1-5; D uncertain. The CDR3 is 16 amino acids. V lost 4 bases, J lost 2 bases, and 16 bases lay in between. Germline V CDR1 and CDR2: SGHTS, YDEGEE. CDR3 nucleotide sequence: TGTGCCAGCAGCCCCAGCCGGGAGGGCGGCAATCAGCCCCAGCATTTT. It codes for CASSPSREGGNQPQHF.

The chain couples TRBV28 to TRBJ1-5; D gene ambiguous. The CDR3 is 14 amino acids. V was cut by 6 bases and J by 0 bases, with 9 bases left in between. CDR1 is MDHEN and CDR2 is SYDVKM in the germline V gene. The CDR3 coding sequence is TGTGCCAGCAGCCTCTTAGTTAGCAATCAGCCCCAGCATTTT. It translates to CASSLLVSNQPQHF. Variable domain in full (rest from reference TRBV28 and TRBJ1-5): DVKVTQSSRYLVKRTGEKVFLECVQDMDHENMFWYRQDPGLGLRLIYFSYDVKMKEKGDIPEGYSVSREKKERFSLILESASTNQTSMYLCASSLLVSNQPQHFGDGTRLSIL.

This sequence joins TRBV6-1 and TRBJ2-7; D unresolved. The CDR3 runs 12 residues. CDR1 and CDR2 (germline): MNHNS, SASEGT. V lost 8 bases and J lost 1, with 9 bases in between. The CDR3 sequence: CASAYWSYEQYF. In nucleotides, the CDR3 is TGTGCCAGCGCTTATTGGTCCTACGAGCAGTACTTC.

About this clone: The same CDR3 can be traced to other DNA sequences in this sample. The rearrangement links TRBV14 to TRBJ2-5; D is unclear. CDR1 SGHDN and CDR2 FVKESK come from the germline V gene. Trimming took off 1 base at V and 0 bases at J, with 6 bases between the two ends. The CDR3 length is 14 residues. CDR3 protein: CASSQVRDQETQYF. The CDR3 DNA follows: TGTGCCAGCAGCCAAGTTCGAGACCAAGAGACCCAGTACTTC.

DNA of the CDR3: TGTGCCAGCAGCATCGGGACCCCAGGCGAGCAGTACTTC. Translated: CASSIGTPGEQYF. The chain recombines TRBV5-6 with TRBJ2-7; tentatively, D is TRBD1 or TRBD2 (5 bases each). V dropped 4 bases and J dropped 6 bases, with 14 bases sitting between them. The germline V gene encodes CDR1 SGHDT and CDR2 YYEEEE. There are 13 residues in the CDR3.

The rearrangement joins TRBV5-1 to TRBJ2-1, with D perhaps TRBD1 or TRBD2 (5 bases each). CDR1 SGHRS and CDR2 YFSETQ come from the germline V gene. The CDR3 contains 15 residues. V was pared by 7 bases and J by 8 bases, with 22 bases between. The CDR3 reads CASFLTPRLQDEQFF. CDR3 in DNA: TGCGCCAGCTTTCTCACTCCGAGACTACAGGATGAGCAGTTCTTC.